This T cell receptor (beta chain) appears in the sequencing data of a study of OX40 agonist ivuxolimab in advanced cancers. Study background: Every patient in dose escalation had hepatocellular carcinoma, melanoma, renal cell or head and neck cancer. A partial response was reached by three patients: one with hepatocellular carcinoma and two with cutaneous melanoma. General study findings and limits: It was not determined which antigens were specifically recognized by the peripheral T cells that had undergone clonal expansion.

Worth noting for this clone: No antigen is known for it.

Using immunoSEQ multiplex PCR, the repertoire was profiled, and TCRdb retains in-frame clones only, with some absent. This sample has around 51,000 clones, with about 80% found just once. The CDR3 runs 11 residues. The germline V and J ends were trimmed by 6 bases and 4 bases, with 3 bases remaining between them. The germline gives CDR1 MNHEY, CDR2 SVGAGI. This clonotype was sampled from an adult with an advanced solid tumor such as melanoma, head and neck, liver or kidney cancer. This sequence joins TRBV6-5 and TRBJ1-4; D not certain. The sequencing here drew on CD4+ or CD8+ T cells sorted from blood, taken in a trial of the OX40 agonist ivuxolimab. The DNA of the CDR3 is TGTGCCAGCAGGGATAATGAAAAACTGTTTTTT. It codes for CASRDNEKLFF.